This T cell receptor beta chain was profiled in a study of shared clonotypes between healthy human individuals. Whole-study results and caveats: At large depth, rarefaction still showed sorted-subset sequencing to be incomplete. It was observed that roughly 5% of naive CD4 clonotypes were shared across several donors. In general, naive subsets displayed greater estimated richness than memory subsets did. Enrolling few donors narrowed the genetic and exposure-history diversity that was represented.

Germline assignment: CDR1 SGHNT and CDR2 YYREEE (reference sequence). The CDR3 totals 16 residues. With 0 bases clipped from V and 4 bases from J, the junction kept 5 bases outside the gene matches. In regard to this clone: No antigen is known for it.

Repertoires were generated with immunoSEQ multiplex PCR, while TCRdb's copy carries only in-frame clones and drops some. The sample holds 2,500,000 or so clones; about 92% are singletons and the top ten take around 0.14%. V and J are TRBV5-4 and TRBJ2-5; 11 bases fit TRBD2. Sequenced material: naive CD4+ T cells sorted from blood. Sample subset: CD45RA+ positively selected. This clonotype was sampled from a man in his late teens or twenties in good health. The CDR3 loop reads CASSLAGSGRGETQYF. CDR3 DNA sequence: TGTGCCAGCAGCTTGGCCGGTAGCGGGAGGGGAGAGACCCAGTACTTC.